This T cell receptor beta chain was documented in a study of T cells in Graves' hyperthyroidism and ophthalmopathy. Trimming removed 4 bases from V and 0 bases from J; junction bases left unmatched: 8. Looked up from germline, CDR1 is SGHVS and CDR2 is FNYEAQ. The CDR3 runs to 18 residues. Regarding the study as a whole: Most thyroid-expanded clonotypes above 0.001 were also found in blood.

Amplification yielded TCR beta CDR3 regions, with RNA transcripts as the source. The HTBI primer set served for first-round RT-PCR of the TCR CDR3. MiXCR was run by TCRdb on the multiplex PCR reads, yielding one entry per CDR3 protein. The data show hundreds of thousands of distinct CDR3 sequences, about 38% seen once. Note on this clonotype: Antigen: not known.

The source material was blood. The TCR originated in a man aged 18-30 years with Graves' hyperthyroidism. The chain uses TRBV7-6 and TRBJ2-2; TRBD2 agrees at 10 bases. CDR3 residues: CASSSGLADTANTGELFF. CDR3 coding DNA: TGTGCCAGCAGCTCCGGACTAGCGGACACCGCGAACACCGGGGAGCTGTTTTTT.